This paragraph reports one T cell receptor beta chain. Germline-derived CDR1 and CDR2 are LNHDA and SQIVND (reference sequence). V shed 7 bases, J shed 2 bases, and the junction held 14 bases outside the gene matches. This CDR3 has 17 amino acids. Generated by immunoSEQ multiplex PCR, the TCRdb table keeps only in-frame clones and is missing some. The profile shows over 150,000 clones, approximately 80% of them singletons. The sample is drawn from a study of blood T cell repertoires in COVID-19. The clonotype originates from a human donor in a cohort sampled during active COVID-19. Sequencing was performed on peripheral blood. The genes are TRBV19 and TRBJ1-5; 7 nucleotides align to TRBD1. CDR3 residues: CASNPMGTAPGNQPQHF. CDR3 sequence (DNA): TGTGCCAGTAACCCAATGGGGACAGCGCCGGGCAATCAGCCCCAGCATTTT.